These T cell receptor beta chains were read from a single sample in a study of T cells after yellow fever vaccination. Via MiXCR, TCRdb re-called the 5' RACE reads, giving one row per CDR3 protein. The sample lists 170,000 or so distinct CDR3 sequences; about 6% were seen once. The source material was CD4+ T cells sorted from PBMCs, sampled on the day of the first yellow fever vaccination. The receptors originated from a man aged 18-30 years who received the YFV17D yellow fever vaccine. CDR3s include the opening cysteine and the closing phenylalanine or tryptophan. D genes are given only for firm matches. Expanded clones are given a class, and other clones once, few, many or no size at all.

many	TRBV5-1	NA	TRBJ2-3	CASKSGQGTDTQYF	TGCGCCAGCAAGTCGGGGCAGGGCACAGATACGCAGTATTTT
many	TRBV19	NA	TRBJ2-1	CASSIWASDYNEQFF	TGTGCCAGTAGTATATGGGCTAGCGACTACAATGAGCAGTTCTTC
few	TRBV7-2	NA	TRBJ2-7	CASSHPTRSSYEQYF	TGTGCCAGCAGCCATCCGACGAGGAGCTCCTACGAGCAGTACTTC
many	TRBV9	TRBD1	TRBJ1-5	CASSVGTGQNQPQHF	TGTGCCAGCAGCGTCGGGACAGGTCAAAATCAGCCCCAGCATTTT
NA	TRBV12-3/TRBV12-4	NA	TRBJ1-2	CASRKTASGGYTF	TGTGCCAGCAGGAAAACGGCCTCGGGCGGCTACACCTTC
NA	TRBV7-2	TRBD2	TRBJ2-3	CASSSASGSTDTQYF	TGTGCCAGCAGCTCGGCTAGCGGTAGCACAGATACGCAGTATTTT
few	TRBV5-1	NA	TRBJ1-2	CASSLYGVTDYTF	TGCGCCAGCAGCTTATACGGGGTTACTGACTACACCTTC
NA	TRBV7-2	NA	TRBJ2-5	CASSRSSGETQYF	TGTGCCAGCAGCCGGTCGTCAGGAGAGACCCAGTACTTC
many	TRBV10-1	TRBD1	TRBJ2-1	CASSEGTDYGEQFF	TGCGCCAGCAGTGAGGGGACAGACTATGGTGAGCAGTTCTTC
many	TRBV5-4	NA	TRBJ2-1	CASSLTDEQFF	TGTGCCAGCAGCTTGACGGATGAGCAGTTCTTC
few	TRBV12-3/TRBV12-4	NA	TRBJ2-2	CASSQGTGELFF	TGTGCCAGCAGCCAGGGAACCGGGGAGCTGTTTTTT
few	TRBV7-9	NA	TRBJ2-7	CASSLLDEQYF	TGTGCCAGCAGCTTGTTGGACGAGCAGTACTTC
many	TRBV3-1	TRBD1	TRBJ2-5	CASSPRTGIQETQYF	TGTGCCAGCAGCCCTAGGACAGGCATCCAAGAGACCCAGTACTTC
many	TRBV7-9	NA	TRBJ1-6	CASSLPGVNSPLHF	TGTGCCAGCAGCTTACCAGGGGTGAATTCACCCCTCCACTTT
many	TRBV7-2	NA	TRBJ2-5	CASSLGPGGFQETQYF	TGTGCCAGCAGCTTAGGTCCGGGGGGCTTCCAAGAGACCCAGTACTTC
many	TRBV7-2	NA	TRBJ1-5	CASSLGPDSRPPQHF	TGTGCCAGCAGCTTAGGCCCGGACAGCCGTCCGCCCCAGCATTTT
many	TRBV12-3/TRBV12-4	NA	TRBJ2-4	CASSLPGARNIQYF	TGTGCCAGCAGTTTACCAGGGGCGCGGAACATTCAGTACTTC
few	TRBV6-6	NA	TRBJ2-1	CASRTEIGDEQFF	TGTGCCAGCAGGACAGAAATCGGGGATGAGCAGTTCTTC
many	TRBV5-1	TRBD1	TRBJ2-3	CASVQGDSRTDTQYF	TGCGCCAGCGTACAAGGGGACAGCCGCACAGATACGCAGTATTTT
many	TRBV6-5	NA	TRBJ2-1	CASSRAGPYNEQFF	TGTGCCAGCAGCAGGGCTGGGCCCTACAATGAGCAGTTCTTC
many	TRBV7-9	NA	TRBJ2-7	CASSDGASYEQYF	TGTGCCAGCAGCGACGGGGCCTCCTACGAGCAGTACTTC
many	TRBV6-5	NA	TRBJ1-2	CASSYLAGQGRGGYTF	TGTGCCAGCAGTTACTTAGCGGGGCAGGGGCGCGGGGGCTACACCTTC
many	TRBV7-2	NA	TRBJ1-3	CASSLEEGPFTIYF	TGTGCCAGCAGCTTAGAGGAGGGGCCATTTACCATATATTTT
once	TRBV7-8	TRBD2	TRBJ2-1	CATSLGGGSYNEQFF	TGTGCCACCAGCTTAGGCGGGGGTTCCTACAATGAGCAGTTCTTC
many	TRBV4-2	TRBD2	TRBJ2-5	CASSPGRGVTQYF	TGTGCCAGCAGCCCCGGGAGGGGAGTGACCCAGTACTTC
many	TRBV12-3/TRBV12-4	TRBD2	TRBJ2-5	CASSSAGGGETQYF	TGTGCCAGCAGTTCGGCGGGGGGAGGAGAGACCCAGTACTTC
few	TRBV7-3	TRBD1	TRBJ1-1	CASAPGTGWNTEAFF	TGTGCCAGCGCTCCCGGGACAGGGTGGAACACTGAAGCTTTCTTT
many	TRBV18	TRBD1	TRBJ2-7	CASSPGTGSYEQYF	TGTGCCAGCTCACCCGGGACAGGGTCCTACGAGCAGTACTTC
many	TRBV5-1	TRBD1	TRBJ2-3	CASGRTGGPDTQYF	TGCGCCAGCGGTAGGACAGGGGGTCCAGATACGCAGTATTTT
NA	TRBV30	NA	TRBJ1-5	CAWSVGNLDQPQHF	TGTGCCTGGAGTGTCGGGAATTTGGATCAGCCCCAGCATTTT
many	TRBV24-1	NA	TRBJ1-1	CATSDLSHEAFF	TGTGCCACCAGTGATTTGAGTCACGAAGCTTTCTTT
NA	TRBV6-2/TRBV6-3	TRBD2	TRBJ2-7	CASTSGATYEQYF	TGTGCCAGCACGAGCGGGGCCACCTACGAGCAGTACTTC
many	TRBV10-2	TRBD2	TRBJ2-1	CASSGGTRGSYNEQFF	TGCGCCAGCAGTGGGGGGACTAGAGGGTCCTACAATGAGCAGTTCTTC
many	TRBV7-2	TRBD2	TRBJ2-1	CASSLGREGWQFF	TGTGCCAGCAGCTTAGGACGGGAGGGCTGGCAGTTCTTC
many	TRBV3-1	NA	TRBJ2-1	CASSQVSGRVGFNEQFF	TGTGCCAGCAGCCAAGTTTCGGGCAGGGTAGGATTCAATGAGCAGTTCTTC
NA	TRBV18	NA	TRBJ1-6	CASSPPGQSPLHF	TGTGCCAGCTCACCACCGGGGCAATCACCCCTCCACTTT
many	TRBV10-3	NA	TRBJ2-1	CAIRGGPGNEQFF	TGTGCCATCAGGGGGGGGCCGGGGAATGAGCAGTTCTTC
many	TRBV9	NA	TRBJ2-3	CASSLNPSGSTDTQYF	TGTGCCAGCAGCCTTAATCCCTCGGGTTCAACAGATACGCAGTATTTT
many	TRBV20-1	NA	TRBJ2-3	CSAPRPGTGTDTQYF	TGCAGTGCCCCTCGACCGGGCACTGGCACAGATACGCAGTATTTT
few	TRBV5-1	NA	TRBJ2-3	CASSLEMRGPSTDTQYF	TGCGCCAGCAGCCTTGAGATGCGGGGGCCAAGCACAGATACGCAGTATTTT
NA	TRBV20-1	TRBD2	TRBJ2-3	CSARDHGGAPDTQYF	TGCAGTGCTAGAGATCACGGGGGGGCCCCAGATACGCAGTATTTT
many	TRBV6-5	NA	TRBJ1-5	CASRGAGGQGQPQHF	TGTGCCAGCAGGGGGGCGGGGGGCCAAGGACAGCCCCAGCATTTT
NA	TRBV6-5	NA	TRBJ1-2	CASSYSIGLGGYTF	TGTGCCAGCAGTTACTCGATTGGTCTGGGAGGCTACACCTTC
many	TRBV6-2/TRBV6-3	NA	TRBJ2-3	CASTRVPVSTDTQYF	TGTGCCAGCACCCGGGTACCCGTTAGCACAGATACGCAGTATTTT
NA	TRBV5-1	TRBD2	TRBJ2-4	CASSLASGGPQAKNIQYF	TGCGCCAGCAGCTTGGCGTCGGGGGGGCCTCAGGCCAAAAACATTCAGTACTTC
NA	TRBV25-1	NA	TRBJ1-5	CASSDSGGPGDQPQHF	TGTGCCAGCAGTGATAGCGGGGGTCCGGGGGATCAGCCCCAGCATTTT
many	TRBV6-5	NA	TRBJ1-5	CASSPLPNQPQHF	TGTGCCAGCAGTCCCCTCCCAAATCAGCCCCAGCATTTT
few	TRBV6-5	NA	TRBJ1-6	CASSYPLDDATTNSPLHF	TGTGCCAGCAGTTACCCCTTGGACGACGCCACGACTAATTCACCCCTCCACTTT
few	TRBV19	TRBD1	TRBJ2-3	CASRGQGKDTQYF	TGTGCCAGTAGAGGACAGGGTAAAGATACGCAGTATTTT
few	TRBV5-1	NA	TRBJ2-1	CASSIDSSGTGANEQFF	TGCGCCAGCAGCATAGACAGCAGCGGTACGGGGGCCAATGAGCAGTTCTTC
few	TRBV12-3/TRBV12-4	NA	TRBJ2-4	CASSTQQGAKNIQYF	TGTGCCAGCAGTACCCAACAGGGAGCCAAAAACATTCAGTACTTC
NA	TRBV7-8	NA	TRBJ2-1	CASSLRGMVNEQFF	TGTGCCAGCAGCTTGCGGGGTATGGTCAATGAGCAGTTCTTC
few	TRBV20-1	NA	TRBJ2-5	CSARQFLETQYF	TGCAGTGCTAGGCAGTTTTTGGAGACCCAGTACTTC
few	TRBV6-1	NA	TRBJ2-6	CASMAGALKSSGANVLTF	TGTGCCAGCATGGCAGGGGCCCTTAAAAGTTCTGGGGCCAACGTCCTGACTTTC
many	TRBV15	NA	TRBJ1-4	CATSRDPGTEDEKLFF	TGTGCCACCAGCAGAGATCCAGGGACCGAGGATGAAAAACTGTTTTTT
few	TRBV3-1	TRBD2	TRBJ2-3	CASSPPGLWGGTQYF	TGTGCCAGCAGCCCACCGGGTCTATGGGGGGGTACGCAGTATTTT
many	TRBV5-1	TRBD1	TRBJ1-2	CASSRTGGGYTF	TGCGCCAGCAGCAGGACAGGGGGCGGCTACACCTTC
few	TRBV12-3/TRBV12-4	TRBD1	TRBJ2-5	CASSPLQGRGETQYF	TGTGCCAGCAGTCCCCTGCAGGGCAGGGGGGAGACCCAGTACTTC
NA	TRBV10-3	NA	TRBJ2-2	CAISDLRELFF	TGTGCCATCAGTGACCTACGGGAGCTGTTTTTT